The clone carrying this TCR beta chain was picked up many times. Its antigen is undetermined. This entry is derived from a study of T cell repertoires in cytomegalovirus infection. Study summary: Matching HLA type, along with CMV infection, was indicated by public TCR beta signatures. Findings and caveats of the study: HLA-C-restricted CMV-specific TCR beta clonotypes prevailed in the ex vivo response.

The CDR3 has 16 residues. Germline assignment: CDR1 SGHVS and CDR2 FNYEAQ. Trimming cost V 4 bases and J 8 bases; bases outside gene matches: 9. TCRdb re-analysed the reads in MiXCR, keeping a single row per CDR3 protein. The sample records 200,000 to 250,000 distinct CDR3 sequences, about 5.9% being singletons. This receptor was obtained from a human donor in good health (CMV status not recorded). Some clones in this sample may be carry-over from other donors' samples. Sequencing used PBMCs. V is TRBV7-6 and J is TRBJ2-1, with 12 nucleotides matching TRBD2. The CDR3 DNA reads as TGTGCCAGCAGCTCCCGACTAGCGGGGGCGGGCGATGAGCAGTTCTTC. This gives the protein CASSSRLAGAGDEQFF.